This T cell receptor beta chain emerged from a study of blood T cell repertoires in COVID-19 (dated by TCRdb to the early 2020s). Context from the whole study: Samples covering the acute and convalescent phases of COVID-19 were provided by collaborators in the United States, Italy and Spain. The material from the prospective study consisted of cDNA or gDNA derived from T cells, B-cell-depleted T cells, or PBMCs. Deeply sampled blood TCRbeta repertoires from subjects exposed to, actively infected with, or recovered from COVID-19 were included in the dataset. The repertoires were released in a freely available public database meant as a resource for research on the immune response to SARS-CoV-2. Samples came from the ongoing ImmuneRACE study (first 160 participants) plus 1,254 subjects from 6 global collaborators. The sample metadata nearly always contained a de-identified subject ID, COVID-19 status, age in years and sex. HLA class I and class II types, where available, came from metadata supplied by the sample provider rather than from assay-based typing. Broader findings and caveats from the paper: How much clinical and demographic metadata was included differed by source and by participant, and the metadata was provided uncurated.

On this clone itself: Its antigen remains undetermined. No qualities accompany the bases; no much larger clone lies one base away.

TCRbeta CDR3 regions were amplified from genomic DNA using the immunoSEQ Assay, a bias-controlled multiplex PCR. The authors processed their data as follows. Nucleated cell counts per sample were estimated from amplification of reference gene primers within the assay. Sequence reads were collapsed and filtered to measure the absolute abundance of every unique TCRbeta CDR3 rearrangement. For each sample, productive Simpson clonality was calculated as the square root of Simpson's diversity index across productive rearrangements. In TCRdb, the immuneACCESS table is reduced to in-frame sequences with V and J assigned. These tables do not hold every clone; where another copy was compared, an unresolved V gene accounts for under half, and the others remain unexplained. The V and J calls and the clone size are those of that table, but D and trimming were determined from the DNA. The sample has about 210,000 clones on record, about 90% of them singletons. Of the sample, 1.2% falls within the top ten clones.

In the prospective study, participants were roughly 18 to 95 years old, resided in about two dozen geographic areas of the United States, and were enrolled through a virtual design. In the prospective study, participants were assigned to cohorts based on the clinical history participants reported in a screening survey and a study questionnaire. Recovered participants in ImmuneRACE Cohort 3 were defined by two consecutive negative NP/OP PCR tests, clearance by a healthcare professional, or resolution of symptoms. Mobile phlebotomists in the prospective study collected whole blood, serum and a nasopharyngeal or oropharyngeal swab from every participant. Additional blood draws and questionnaires over an approximately two-month period could optionally be provided by prospective study participants. Before DNA extraction, prospective study blood samples were shipped either frozen or at room temperature.

Based on the germline V gene, the CDR1 and CDR2 sequences are SGHRS and YFSETQ. At the junction V is shortened by 0 bases and J by 4 bases; bases outside the gene matches: 8. The CDR3 covers 16 residues, taking in both the cysteine and the phenylalanine. Only the CDR3 portion is preserved as DNA: 48 bases, with reading frame beginning at the first base. Here the chain combines TRBV5-1 and TRBJ2-7, with TRBD2 identical over 9 junction bases. Input material: PBMCs or T cells enriched from blood (not recorded which). The sequence was collected from a man aged 30 to 45 who had recovered from COVID-19. The nucleotides are TGCGCCAGCAGCTTGGCCCCTGGACTAGCGATATACGAGCAGTACTTC. Translated, this is CASSLAPGLAIYEQYF.